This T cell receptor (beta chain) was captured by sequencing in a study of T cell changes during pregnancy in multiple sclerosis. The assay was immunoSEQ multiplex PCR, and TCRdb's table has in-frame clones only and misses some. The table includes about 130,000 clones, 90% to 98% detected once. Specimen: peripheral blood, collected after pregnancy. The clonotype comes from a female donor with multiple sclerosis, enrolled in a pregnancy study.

The CDR3 region is CASSNPGQGAKRETQYF. In DNA, the CDR3 is TGTGCCAGTAGCAATCCGGGACAGGGGGCGAAAAGGGAGACCCAGTACTTC. The chain employs TRBV19 and TRBJ2-5; TRBD1 aligns across 12 bases. Germline V gene data show CDR1 as LNHDA and CDR2 as SQIVND (reference sequence). The CDR3 runs 17 residues. V lost 6 bases to trimming and J lost 5 bases; unmatched junction nucleotides: 13.